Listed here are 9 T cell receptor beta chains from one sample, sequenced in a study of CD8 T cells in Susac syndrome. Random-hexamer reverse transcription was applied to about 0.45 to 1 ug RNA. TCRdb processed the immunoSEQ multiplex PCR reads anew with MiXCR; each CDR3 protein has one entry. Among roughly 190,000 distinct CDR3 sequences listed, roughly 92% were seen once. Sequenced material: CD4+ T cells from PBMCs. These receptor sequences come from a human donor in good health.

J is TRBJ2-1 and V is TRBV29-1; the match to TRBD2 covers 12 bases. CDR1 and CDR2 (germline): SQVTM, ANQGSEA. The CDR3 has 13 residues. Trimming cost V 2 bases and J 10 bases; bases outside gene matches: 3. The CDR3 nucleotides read TGCAGCGTTGAATCTAGCGGGGGGGACGAGCAGTTCTTC. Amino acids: CSVESSGGDEQFF.

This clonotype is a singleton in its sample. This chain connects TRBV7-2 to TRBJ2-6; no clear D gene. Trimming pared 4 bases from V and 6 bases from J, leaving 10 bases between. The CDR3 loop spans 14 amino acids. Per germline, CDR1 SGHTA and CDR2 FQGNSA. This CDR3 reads CASSSRVPANVLTF. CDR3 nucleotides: TGTGCCAGCAGCTCCCGGGTGCCGGCCAACGTCCTGACTTTC.

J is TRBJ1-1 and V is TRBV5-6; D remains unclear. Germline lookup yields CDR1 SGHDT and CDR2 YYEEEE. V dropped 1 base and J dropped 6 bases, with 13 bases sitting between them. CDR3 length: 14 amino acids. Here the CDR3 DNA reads TGTGCCAGCAGCTTGCTAGGAGCAGATTCTGAAGCTTTCTTT. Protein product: CASSLLGADSEAFF.

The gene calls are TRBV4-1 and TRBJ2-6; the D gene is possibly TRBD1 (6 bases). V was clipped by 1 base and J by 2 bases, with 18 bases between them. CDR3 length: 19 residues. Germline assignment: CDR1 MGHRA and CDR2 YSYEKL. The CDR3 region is CASSQVPAFQGTGANVLTF. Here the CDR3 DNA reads TGCGCCAGCAGCCAAGTCCCCGCGTTTCAGGGGACTGGGGCCAACGTCCTGACTTTC.

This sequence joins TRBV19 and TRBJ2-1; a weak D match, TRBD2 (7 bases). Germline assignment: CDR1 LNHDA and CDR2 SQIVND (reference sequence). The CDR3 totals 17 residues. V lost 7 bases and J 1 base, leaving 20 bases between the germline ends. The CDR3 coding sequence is TGTGCCAGTACTCCAAGAGGGGGGGAGGGTTCCTACAATGAGCAGTTCTTC. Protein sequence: CASTPRGGEGSYNEQFF.

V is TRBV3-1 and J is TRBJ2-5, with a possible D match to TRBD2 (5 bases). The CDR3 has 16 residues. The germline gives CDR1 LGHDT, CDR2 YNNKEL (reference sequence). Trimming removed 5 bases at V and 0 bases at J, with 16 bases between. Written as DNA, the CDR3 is TGTGCCAGCAGCTCCAAGACTACCGCGTACCAAGAGACCCAGTACTTC. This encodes CASSSKTTAYQETQYF.

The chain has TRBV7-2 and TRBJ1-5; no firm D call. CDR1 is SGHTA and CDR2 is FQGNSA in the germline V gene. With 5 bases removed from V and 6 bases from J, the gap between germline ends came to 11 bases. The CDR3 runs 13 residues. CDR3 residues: CASSPQATQPQHF. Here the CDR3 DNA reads TGTGCCAGCAGCCCCCAGGCGACTCAGCCCCAGCATTTT.

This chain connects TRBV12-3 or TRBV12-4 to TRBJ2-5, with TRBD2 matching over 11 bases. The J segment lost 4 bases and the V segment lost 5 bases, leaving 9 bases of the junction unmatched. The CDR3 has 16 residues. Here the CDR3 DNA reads TGTGCCAGCAGTCCTATAGCGGGGGGGCGGGGAGAGACCCAGTACTTC. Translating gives CASSPIAGGRGETQYF.

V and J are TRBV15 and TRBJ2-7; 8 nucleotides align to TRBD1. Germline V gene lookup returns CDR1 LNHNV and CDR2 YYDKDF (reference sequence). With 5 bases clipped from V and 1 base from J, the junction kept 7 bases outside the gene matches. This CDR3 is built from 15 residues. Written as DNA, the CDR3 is TGTGCCACCAGCGGTCCCGGGACAGGTTCCTACGAGCAGTACTTC. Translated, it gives CATSGPGTGSYEQYF.